This T cell receptor (beta chain) was found in a study of early T cells in non-severe SARS-CoV-2 infection. In germline, CDR1 is LGHDT, CDR2 YNNKEL (reference sequence). The CDR3 loop spans 14 amino acids. Turning to this clonotype: Mismatch with germline at one junction end may stem from a read error.

From the 5' RACE reads, TCRdb called clonotypes with MiXCR, one entry per CDR3 protein. The sample records 42,000 or so distinct CDR3 sequences, roughly 6.2% being singletons. The sequenced sample was whole blood, obtained at baseline. This receptor was obtained from an adult who was a healthcare worker with PCR-confirmed SARS-CoV-2 infection or an uninfected control (not recorded which). The V call is TRBV3-1, the J call TRBJ2-1; 7 bases align to TRBD2. The DNA for the CDR3 is TGTGCCAGCAGCCAAGACATAACAGGACTAGGCTCCTACTTC. As protein: CASSQDITGLGSYF.